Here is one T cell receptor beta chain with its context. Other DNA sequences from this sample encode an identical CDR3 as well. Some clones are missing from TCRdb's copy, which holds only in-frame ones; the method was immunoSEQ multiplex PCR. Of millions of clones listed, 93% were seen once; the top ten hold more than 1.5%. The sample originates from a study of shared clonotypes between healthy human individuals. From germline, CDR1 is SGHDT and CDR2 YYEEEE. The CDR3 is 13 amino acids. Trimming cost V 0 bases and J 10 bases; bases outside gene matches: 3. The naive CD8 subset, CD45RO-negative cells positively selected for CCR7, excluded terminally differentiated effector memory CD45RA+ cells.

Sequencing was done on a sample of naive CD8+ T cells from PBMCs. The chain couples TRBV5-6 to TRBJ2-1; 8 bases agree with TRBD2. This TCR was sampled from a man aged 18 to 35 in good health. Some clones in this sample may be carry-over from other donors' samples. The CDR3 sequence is CASSLAGGREQFF. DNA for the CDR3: TGTGCCAGCAGCTTGGCGGGAGGGAGGGAGCAGTTCTTC.